A selection of T cell receptor beta chains follows, all from one sample in a study of blood T cell repertoires in COVID-19. Measured with immunoSEQ multiplex PCR; TCRdb has only the in-frame clones, and not every one. The table lists fewer than 150,000 clones, 60% to 85% of them singletons. Input material: peripheral blood. The receptors derive from an elderly man with acute or convalescent COVID-19. The CDR3 runs from the conserved cysteine through the conserved F or W. Fields, in order: clone size, J gene, D gene, V gene, CDR3 DNA, CDR3 protein. A D gene is named only where the DNA matches it firmly. Clone size, where shown, is once, few, many, or a class for clones that have expanded.

>-|TRBJ2-3|-|TRBV3-1/TRBV3-2
TGTGCCAGCAGCCATGGACTAGATACGCAGTATTTT
CASSHGLDTQYF
>-|TRBJ2-3|TRBD1|TRBV20-1
TGCAGTGCTAGTCCCGCAGGGGGCGCGAATACGCAGTATTTT
CSASPAGGANTQYF
>-|TRBJ2-3|TRBD2|TRBV6-1
TGTGCCAGCAGTGAGGGTAGCGGGGGCCAAGATACGCAGTATTTT
CASSEGSGGQDTQYF
>once|TRBJ2-3|TRBD2|TRBV7-9
TGTGCCAGCAGCTTTAGGGGGACTAGAGTTTCCGATACGCAGTATTTT
CASSFRGTRVSDTQYF
>-|TRBJ1-2|-|TRBV27
TGTGCCAGCAGACGGGGACAAACTGAGTTCTATGGCTACACCTTC
CASRRGQTEFYGYTF
>-|TRBJ2-2|-|TRBV7-9
TGTGCCAGCAGCCCGACAGGAACGAACACCGGGGAGCTGTTTTTT
CASSPTGTNTGELFF
>-|TRBJ2-2|TRBD2|TRBV4-1
TGCGCCAGCCGGGAAGCCGGGACTAGCCTCACCGGGGAGCTGTTTTTT
CASREAGTSLTGELFF
>-|TRBJ2-7|TRBD1|TRBV18
TGTGCCAGCTCACCAAGCGGGACAGGGGGCAACGAGCAGTACTTC
CASSPSGTGGNEQYF
>-|TRBJ1-2|-|TRBV7-2
TGTGCCAGCAGCTCCTCGACGGGAAACTATGGCTACACCTTC
CASSSSTGNYGYTF
>-|TRBJ2-2|-|TRBV7-9
TGTGCCAGCAGCGATAGTCGTAGATACGGGGAGCTGTTTTTT
CASSDSRRYGELFF
>few|TRBJ2-7|-|TRBV27
TGTGCCACCAGACTCGGGACAACTTCCTACGAGCAGTACTTC
CATRLGTTSYEQYF
>-|TRBJ2-3|-|TRBV6-5
TGTGCCAGCAGCGGCCGGAGGATCACAGATACGCAGTATTTT
CASSGRRITDTQYF
>-|TRBJ2-7|TRBD1|TRBV6-5
TGTGCCAGCAGCGGCACCAGGGGGTCTGGCGAGCAGTACTTC
CASSGTRGSGEQYF
>few|TRBJ2-2|TRBD1|TRBV6-5
TGTGCCAGCAGTCCAGACAGGGTGGCGACCGGGGAGCTGTTTTTT
CASSPDRVATGELFF
>-|TRBJ2-7|-|TRBV11-2
TGTGCCAGCAGCTTATCAGGATACGAGCAGTACTTC
CASSLSGYEQYF
>-|TRBJ2-7|-|TRBV3-1/TRBV3-2
TGTGCCAGCAGCCAACGCCCCCGCCTACCCTCCTACGAGCAGTACTTC
CASSQRPRLPSYEQYF
>-|TRBJ2-1|-|TRBV19
TGTGCCAGTAGTATGACCGGGTCCTCCTACAATGAGCAGTTCTTC
CASSMTGSSYNEQFF
>-|TRBJ2-3|-|TRBV6-5
TGTGCCAGCAGTTACGGGGGGGCCCTCGCAGATACGCAGTATTTT
CASSYGGALADTQYF
>-|TRBJ2-5|-|TRBV5-1
TGCGCCAGCAGCTTGGCCTCAGTTGGGACACTGGGTGGGGGCCAAGAGACCCAGTACTTC
CASSLASVGTLGGGQETQYF